In its sample, the clone carrying this T cell receptor (beta chain) was seen a few times. The antigen is undetermined. V lost 1 base to trimming and J lost 9 bases, with 11 bases between them. Germline V lookup: CDR1 SGHDT, CDR2 YYEEEE. CDR3 length: 13 residues. These data come from a study of response to subunit inactivated influenza vaccine. MiXCR, run by TCRdb on the RT-PCR reads, gives a single entry per CDR3 protein. The sample records about 650,000 distinct CDR3 sequences, around 14% being singletons. The study, taken as a whole, reports: Each seasonal influenza vaccination, the authors suggested, recruits few new T cells.

The rearrangement joins TRBV5-6 to TRBJ1-5; the D is unclear. The receptor comes from a man in his fifties or sixties who received an inactivated influenza vaccine. The sequenced sample was PBMCs from blood, obtained 11 to 12 days after vaccination. CDR3 nucleotides: TGTGCCAGCAGCTTGAGGCCGGAGGGGCCCCAGCATTTT. Residues: CASSLRPEGPQHF.